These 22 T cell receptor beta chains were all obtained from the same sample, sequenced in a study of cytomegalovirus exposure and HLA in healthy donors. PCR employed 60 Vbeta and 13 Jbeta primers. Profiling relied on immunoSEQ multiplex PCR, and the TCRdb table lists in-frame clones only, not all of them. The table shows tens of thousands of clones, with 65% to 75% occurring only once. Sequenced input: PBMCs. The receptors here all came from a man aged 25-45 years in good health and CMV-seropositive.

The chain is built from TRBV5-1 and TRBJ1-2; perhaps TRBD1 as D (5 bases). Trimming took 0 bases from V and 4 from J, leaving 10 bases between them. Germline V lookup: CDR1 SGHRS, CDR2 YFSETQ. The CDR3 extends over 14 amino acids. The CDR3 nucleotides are TGCGCCAGCAGCTTGGCCGGGGGAGCCTATGGCTACACCTTC. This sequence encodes CASSLAGGAYGYTF.

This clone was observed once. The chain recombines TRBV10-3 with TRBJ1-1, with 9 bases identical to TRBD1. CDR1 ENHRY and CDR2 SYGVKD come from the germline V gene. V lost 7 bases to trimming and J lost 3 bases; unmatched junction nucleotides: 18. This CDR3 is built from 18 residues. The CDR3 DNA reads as TGTGCCATCACCGATTCAATTAGGACAGGGGAGGGGGACACTGAAGCTTTCTTT. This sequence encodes CAITDSIRTGEGDTEAFF.

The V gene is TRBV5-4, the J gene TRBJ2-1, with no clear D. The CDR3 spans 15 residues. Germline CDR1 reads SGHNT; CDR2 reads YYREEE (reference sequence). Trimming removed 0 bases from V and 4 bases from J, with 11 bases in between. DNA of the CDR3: TGTGCCAGCAGCTTGGTTTATCCAGATTACAATGAGCAGTTCTTC. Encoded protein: CASSLVYPDYNEQFF.

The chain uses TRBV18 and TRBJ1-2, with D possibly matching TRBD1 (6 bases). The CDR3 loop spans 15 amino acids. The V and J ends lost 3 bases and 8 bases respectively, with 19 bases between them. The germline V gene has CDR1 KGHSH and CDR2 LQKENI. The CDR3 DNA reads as TGTGCCAGCTCACCGCCGGGACAAGGGACCCGAGGCTACACCTTC. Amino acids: CASSPPGQGTRGYTF.

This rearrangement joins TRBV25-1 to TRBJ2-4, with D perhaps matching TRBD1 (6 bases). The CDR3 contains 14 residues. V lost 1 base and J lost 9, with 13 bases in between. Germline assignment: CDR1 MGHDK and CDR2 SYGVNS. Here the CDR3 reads CASSEFHPGVIQYF. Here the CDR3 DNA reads TGTGCCAGCAGTGAATTTCATCCAGGGGTCATTCAGTACTTC. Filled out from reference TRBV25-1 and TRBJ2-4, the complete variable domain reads EADIYQTPRYLVIGTGKKITLECSQTMGHDKMYWYQQDPGMELHLIHYSYGVNSTEKGDLSSESTVSRIRTEHFPLTLESARPSHTSQYLCASSEFHPGVIQYFGAGTRLSVL.

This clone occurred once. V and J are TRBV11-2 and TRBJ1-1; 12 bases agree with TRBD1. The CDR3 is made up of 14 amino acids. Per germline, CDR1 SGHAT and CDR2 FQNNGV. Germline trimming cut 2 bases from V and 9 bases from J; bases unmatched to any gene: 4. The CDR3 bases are TGTGCCAGCAGCTTACGGGACAGGGGGCCGAAAGCTTTCTTT. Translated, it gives CASSLRDRGPKAFF.

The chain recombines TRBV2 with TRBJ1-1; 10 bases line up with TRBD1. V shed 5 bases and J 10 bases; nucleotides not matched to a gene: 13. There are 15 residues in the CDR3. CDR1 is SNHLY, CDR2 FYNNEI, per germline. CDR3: CASSLMTGGSRPAFF. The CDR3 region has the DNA TGTGCCAGCAGTCTAATGACAGGGGGCTCGCGTCCAGCTTTCTTT. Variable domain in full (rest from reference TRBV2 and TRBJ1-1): EPEVTQTPSHQVTQMGQEVILRCVPISNHLYFYWYRQILGQKVEFLVSFYNNEISEKSEIFDDQFSVERPDGSNFTLKIRSTKLEDSAMYFCASSLMTGGSRPAFFGQGTRLTVV.

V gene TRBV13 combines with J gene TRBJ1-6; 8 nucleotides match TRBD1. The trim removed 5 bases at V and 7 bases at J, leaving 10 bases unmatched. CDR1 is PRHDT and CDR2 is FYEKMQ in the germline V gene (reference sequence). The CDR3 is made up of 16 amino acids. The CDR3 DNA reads TGTGCCAGCAGCAACCCCGACAGGGGTAACAATTCACCCCTCCACTTT. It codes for CASSNPDRGNNSPLHF.

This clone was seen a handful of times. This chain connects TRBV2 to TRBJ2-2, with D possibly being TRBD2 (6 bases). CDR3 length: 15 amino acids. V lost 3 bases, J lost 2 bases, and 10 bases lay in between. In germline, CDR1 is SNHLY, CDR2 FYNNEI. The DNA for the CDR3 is TGTGCCAGCAGTGAGTTTAGCGGAAACACCGGGGAGCTGTTTTTT. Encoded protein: CASSEFSGNTGELFF.

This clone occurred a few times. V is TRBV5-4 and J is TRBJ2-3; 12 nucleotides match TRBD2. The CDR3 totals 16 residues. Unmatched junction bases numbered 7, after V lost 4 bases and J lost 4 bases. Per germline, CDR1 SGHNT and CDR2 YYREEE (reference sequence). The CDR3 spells CASSQERTSGADTQYF. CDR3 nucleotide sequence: TGTGCCAGCAGCCAAGAACGGACTAGCGGGGCAGATACGCAGTATTTT.

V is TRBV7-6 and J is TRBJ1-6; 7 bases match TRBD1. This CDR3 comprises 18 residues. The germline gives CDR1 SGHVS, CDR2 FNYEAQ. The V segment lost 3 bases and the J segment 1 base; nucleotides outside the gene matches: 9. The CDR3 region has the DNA TGTGCCAGCAGCTTGGACAGGCCGACGAGGTCCTATAATTCACCCCTCCACTTT. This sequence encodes CASSLDRPTRSYNSPLHF.

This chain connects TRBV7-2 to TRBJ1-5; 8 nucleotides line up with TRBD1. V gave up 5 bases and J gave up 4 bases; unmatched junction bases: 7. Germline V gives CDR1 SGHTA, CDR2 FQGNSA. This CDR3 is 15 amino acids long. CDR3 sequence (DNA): TGTGCCAGCAGCACATCCGGGACAGGTAATCAGCCCCAGCATTTT. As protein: CASSTSGTGNQPQHF. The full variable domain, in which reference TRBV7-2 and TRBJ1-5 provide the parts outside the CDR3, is GAGVSQSPSNKVTEKGKDVELRCDPISGHTALYWYRQSLGQGLEFLIYFQGNSAPDKSGLPSDRFSAERTGGSVSTLTIQRTQQEDSAVYLCASSTSGTGNQPQHFGDGTRLSIL.

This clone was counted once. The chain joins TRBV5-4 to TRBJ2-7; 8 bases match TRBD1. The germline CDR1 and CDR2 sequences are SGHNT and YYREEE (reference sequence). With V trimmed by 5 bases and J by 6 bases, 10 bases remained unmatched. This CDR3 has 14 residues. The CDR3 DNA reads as TGTGCCAGCAGTCTAACTCAGGGGGCAGGCGAGCAGTACTTC. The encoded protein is CASSLTQGAGEQYF.

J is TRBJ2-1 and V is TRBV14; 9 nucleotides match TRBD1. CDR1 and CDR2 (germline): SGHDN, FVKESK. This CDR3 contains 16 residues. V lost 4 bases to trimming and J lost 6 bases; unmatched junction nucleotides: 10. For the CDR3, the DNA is TGTGCCAGCAGCCTACAGGGGGCACCTTGGGTCAATGAGCAGTTCTTC. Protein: CASSLQGAPWVNEQFF.

The CDR3 region is CASRGTGTYEQYF. The CDR3, as DNA: TGTGCCAGCAGAGGGACAGGGACCTACGAGCAGTACTTC. V is TRBV2 and J is TRBJ2-7, with 9 nucleotides matching TRBD1. The CDR3 loop spans 13 amino acids. Germline values: CDR1 SNHLY, CDR2 FYNNEI. Trimming cost V 6 bases and J 2 bases; bases outside gene matches: 2.

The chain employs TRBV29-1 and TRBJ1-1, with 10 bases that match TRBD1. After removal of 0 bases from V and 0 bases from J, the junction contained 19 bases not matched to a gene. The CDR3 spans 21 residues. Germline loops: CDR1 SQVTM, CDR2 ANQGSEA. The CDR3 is CSVEDPQNGRQGARMNTEAFF. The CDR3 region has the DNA TGCAGCGTTGAAGATCCGCAGAATGGAAGACAGGGGGCCCGAATGAACACTGAAGCTTTCTTT.

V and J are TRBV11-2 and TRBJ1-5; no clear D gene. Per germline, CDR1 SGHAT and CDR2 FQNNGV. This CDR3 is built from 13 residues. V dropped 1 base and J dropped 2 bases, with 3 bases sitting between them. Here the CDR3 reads CASSLAGNQPQHF. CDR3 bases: TGTGCCAGCAGCTTAGCTGGCAATCAGCCCCAGCATTTT.

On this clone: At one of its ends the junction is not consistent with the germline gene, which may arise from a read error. The CDR3 sequence is CASRRTGLGSLGYPF. The CDR3 nucleotides read TGTGCCAGCAGGAGAACAGGGTTAGGGTCCCTTGGCTACCCCTTC. V gene TRBV28 combines with J gene TRBJ1-2, with D possibly matching TRBD1 (6 bases). Germline loops: CDR1 MDHEN, CDR2 SYDVKM. The CDR3 consists of 15 residues.

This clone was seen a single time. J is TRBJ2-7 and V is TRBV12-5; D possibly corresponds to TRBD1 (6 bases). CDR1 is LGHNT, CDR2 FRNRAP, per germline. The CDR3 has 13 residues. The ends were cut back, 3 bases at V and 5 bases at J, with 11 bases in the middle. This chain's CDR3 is CASGLQGGHEQYF. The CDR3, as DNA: TGTGCTAGTGGTTTACAGGGTGGCCACGAGCAGTACTTC. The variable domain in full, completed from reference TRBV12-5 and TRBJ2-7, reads DARVTQTPRHKVTEMGQEVTMRCQPILGHNTVFWYRQTMMQGLELLAYFRNRAPLDDSGMPKDRFSAEMPDATLATLKIQPSEPRDSAVYFCASGLQGGHEQYFGPGTRLTVT.

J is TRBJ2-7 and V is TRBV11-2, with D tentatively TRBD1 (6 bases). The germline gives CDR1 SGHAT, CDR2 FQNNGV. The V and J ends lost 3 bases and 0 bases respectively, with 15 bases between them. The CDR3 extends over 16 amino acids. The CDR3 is CASSFPGGGLSYEQYF. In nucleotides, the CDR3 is TGTGCCAGCAGCTTCCCGGGTGGGGGCCTCTCCTACGAGCAGTACTTC.

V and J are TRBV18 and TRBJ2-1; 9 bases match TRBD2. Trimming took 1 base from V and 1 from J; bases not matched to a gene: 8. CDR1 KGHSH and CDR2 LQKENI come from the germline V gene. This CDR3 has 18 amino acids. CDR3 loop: CASSPLAGSGGSYNEQFF. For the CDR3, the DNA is TGTGCCAGCTCACCACTTGCCGGGAGCGGGGGGTCCTACAATGAGCAGTTCTTC.

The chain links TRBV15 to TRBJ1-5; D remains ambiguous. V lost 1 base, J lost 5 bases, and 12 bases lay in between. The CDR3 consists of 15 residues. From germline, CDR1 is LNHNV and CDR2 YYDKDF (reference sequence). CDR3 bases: TGTGCCACCAGCAGAGGACACGGTAGAGATCAGCCCCAGCATTTT. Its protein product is CATSRGHGRDQPQHF.